One sample yielded the 14 T cell receptor beta chains listed below, sequenced in a study of PD-L1 blockade in urothelial cancer. Produced via immunoSEQ multiplex PCR; TCRdb's table is partial and in-frame only. The data contain fewer than 75,000 clones, roughly 90% of them singletons. The time point is: pretreatment peripheral blood. The sample here was PBMCs, taken around atezolizumab (anti-PD-L1) treatment. The origin of the receptors is a man in his sixties or seventies with urothelial cancer.

The chain combines TRBV7-3 with TRBJ2-1; D is uncertain. Trimming pared 5 bases from V and 10 bases from J, leaving 12 bases between. The CDR3 extends over 12 amino acids. Germline V gene lookup returns CDR1 SGHTA and CDR2 FQGTGA. In nucleotides, the CDR3 is TGTGCCAGCAGCCAGCGTTCCGGAGAGCAGTTCTTC. It specifies CASSQRSGEQFF.

The chain is built from TRBV19 and TRBJ2-3; D might be TRBD2 (5 bases). Trimming shortened V by 3 bases and J by 6 bases, and 19 bases separated the two germline ends. The CDR3 sequence is 16 residues long. Germline CDR1 is LNHDA and CDR2 is SQIVND (reference sequence). CDR3 sequence: CASSITIRGYRDTQYF. The CDR3 nucleotides read TGTGCCAGTAGTATTACAATACGAGGGTATCGGGATACGCAGTATTTT.

CDR3 region: CASSPRGGDTGELFF. Written as DNA, the CDR3 is TGTGCCAGCAGCCCGCGTGGGGGGGACACCGGGGAGCTGTTTTTT. This chain links TRBV9 with TRBJ2-2; TRBD2 aligns across 7 bases. There are 15 residues in the CDR3. Germline loops: CDR1 SGDLS, CDR2 YYNGEE. The J segment lost 3 bases and the V segment lost 4 bases, leaving 6 bases of the junction unmatched.

This sequence joins TRBV10-2 and TRBJ2-3; 13 nucleotides match TRBD2. CDR1 is WSHSY and CDR2 is SAAADI in the germline V gene. V was clipped by 7 bases and J by 5 bases; unmatched bases: 3. The CDR3 sequence is 14 residues long. The CDR3 loop reads CASKLAGGQDTQYF. The CDR3, as DNA: TGCGCCAGCAAACTAGCGGGAGGGCAAGATACGCAGTATTTT.

The rearrangement links TRBV25-1 to TRBJ2-5, with D perhaps TRBD2 (6 bases). The DNA end is a closer match to TRBJ2-7, so the J assignment may be wrong. The CDR3 covers 13 residues. Germline values: CDR1 MGHDK, CDR2 SYGVNS. CDR3 in DNA: TGTGCCAGCAGTTCTCTAGCGCCGTACGAGCAGTACTTC. This codes for CASSSLAPYEQYF.

The chain employs TRBV18 and TRBJ1-2, with D unresolved. The CDR3 is 15 amino acids. Germline CDR1 and CDR2: KGHSH and LQKENI. The V end was cut by 0 bases, the J end by 3 bases, with 11 bases between. CDR3 loop: CASSPPSQTYYGYTF. CDR3 in DNA: TGTGCCAGCTCACCACCCTCACAGACCTACTATGGCTACACCTTC.

V and J are TRBV6-1 and TRBJ1-5; D may be TRBD1 (5 bases). Germline-derived CDR1 and CDR2 are MNHNS and SASEGT. Between the trimmed V and J ends, which lost 3 bases and 6 bases, there was a span of 6 bases. The CDR3 extends over 12 amino acids. The CDR3 nucleotides read TGTGCCAGCAGTGACAGGGCTCAGCCCCAGCATTTT. Protein: CASSDRAQPQHF.

CDR3 coding DNA: TGTGCCAGCAGCGTAGGAGCCCTAGCGGGGACTGAGCAGTTCTTC. Translated, it gives CASSVGALAGTEQFF. The V and J genes are TRBV9 and TRBJ2-1, with TRBD2 identical over 9 bases. Losses at the gene ends were 0 bases for V and 9 bases for J; bases not matched to a gene: 7. The CDR3 runs to 15 residues. The germline gives CDR1 SGDLS, CDR2 YYNGEE. Combining the CDR3 with reference TRBV9 and TRBJ2-1 gives the whole variable domain DSGVTQTPKHLITATGQRVTLRCSPRSGDLSVYWYQQSLDQGLQFLIQYYNGEERAKGNILERFSAQQFPDLHSELNLSSLELGDSALYFCASSVGALAGTEQFFGPGTRLTVL.

The V gene is TRBV5-1, the J gene TRBJ2-7; D perhaps matches TRBD2 (10 bases). With 1 base removed from V and 4 bases from J, the gap between germline ends came to 21 bases. CDR1 is SGHRS and CDR2 is YFSETQ in the germline V gene. CDR3 length equals 17 residues. Here the CDR3 DNA reads TGCGCCAGCAGCTTGTTACAGGGGGCTAGCGGGAGTTACGAGCAGTACTTC. Its translation is CASSLLQGASGSYEQYF.

The chain recombines TRBV19 with TRBJ2-3, with TRBD2 matching 8 bases. With 10 bases clipped from V and 4 bases from J, the junction kept 13 bases outside the gene matches. Germline loops: CDR1 LNHDA, CDR2 SQIVND (reference sequence). The CDR3 is made up of 15 amino acids. CDR3 in DNA: TGTGCCACTCGGATCGGGAGGGCGGGGGCAGATACGCAGTATTTT. Protein sequence: CATRIGRAGADTQYF.

The chain recombines TRBV10-1 with TRBJ1-3; D uncertain. The CDR3 runs to 14 residues. V lost 3 bases to trimming and J lost 0 bases, with 6 bases between them. Germline CDR1 WNHNN, CDR2 SYGVQD (reference sequence). In DNA, the CDR3 is TGCGCCAGCAGTGACAGGCTCTCTGGAAACACCATATATTTT. Translating it yields CASSDRLSGNTIYF.

This rearrangement joins TRBV14 to TRBJ2-5, with 14 positions matching TRBD2. J gave up 5 bases and V 5 bases, and 7 bases lay outside the gene matches. CDR1 and CDR2 (germline): SGHDN, FVKESK. This CDR3 spans 16 amino acids. CDR3 residues: CASSKGTSGRWETQYF. The CDR3, as DNA: TGTGCCAGCAGCAAGGGGACTAGCGGGAGATGGGAGACCCAGTACTTC. The full variable domain, in which reference TRBV14 and TRBJ2-5 provide the parts outside the CDR3, is EAGVTQFPSHSVIEKGQTVTLRCDPISGHDNLYWYRRVMGKEIKFLLHFVKESKQDESGMPNNRFLAERTGGTYSTLKVQPAELEDSGVYFCASSKGTSGRWETQYFGPGTRLLVL.

The genes are TRBV29-1 and TRBJ2-7, with 9 bases fitting TRBD2. The CDR3 totals 12 residues. V lost 6 bases, J lost 3 bases, and 3 bases stayed unmatched. Germline-derived CDR1 and CDR2 are SQVTM and ANQGSEA. The DNA for the CDR3 is TGCAGCGTGGAGACTAGCGGCTACGAGCAGTACTTC. Protein product: CSVETSGYEQYF.

The rearrangement joins TRBV6-6 to TRBJ1-1, with D possibly being TRBD1 (5 bases). CDR3 size: 14 residues. The germline gives CDR1 MNHNY, CDR2 SVGAGI (reference sequence). V was pared by 4 bases and J by 5 bases, with 14 bases between. The CDR3 DNA reads TGTGCCAGCAGTTCCTTCGGGGGGGGAACTGAAGCTTTCTTT. Encoded protein: CASSSFGGGTEAFF.